The sequence of this T cell receptor (beta chain) was determined in a study of regulatory T cells in long-lasting Graves disease. Background on the study: Antithyroid drug intake by newly diagnosed Graves' patients had lasted under 3 months.

iRepertoire HTBI primers and Arm-PCR of CDR3 regions built TCR beta libraries. From the multiplex PCR reads, TCRdb called clonotypes with MiXCR, one entry per CDR3 protein. There are approximately 490,000 distinct CDR3 sequences in the sample; around 15% occur only once, and 10% to 15% lies in the top ten. Stated time point: newly diagnosed GD, antithyroid drugs for less than 3 months. RNA extracted from PBMCs served as the sequencing template. The junction had 3 bases not matched to a gene; V was cut back by 6 bases and J by 3 bases. The CDR3 is 12 amino acids. Germline V gene sequence: CDR1 DFQATT, CDR2 SNEGSKA (reference sequence). The sample was also reused in another study, on T cells in Graves' hyperthyroidism and ophthalmopathy. From that paper: The study enrolled patients aged 18 to 65 with newly diagnosed hyperthyroidism of under 2 months' duration.

This sequence originates from a man aged 40-50 years with Graves disease. The chain carries TRBV20-1 and TRBJ2-7, with 9 positions matching TRBD2. Sequences were derived from peripheral blood mononuclear cells (PBMCs), sampled at new diagnosis, from a patient treated with antithyroid drugs. The chain's CDR3 is CSAGAGGYEQYF. Here the CDR3 DNA reads TGCAGTGCGGGAGCGGGAGGCTACGAGCAGTACTTC.